What follows are 13 T cell receptor beta chains derived from one specimen sequenced in a study of blood T cell repertoires in COVID-19. The method was immunoSEQ multiplex PCR; TCRdb's version includes in-frame clones alone and lacks a portion of them. The profile shows 60,000 to 85,000 clones, approximately 83% of them singletons. The sequenced sample was peripheral blood. The receptor set was obtained from a human donor in a cohort sampled during active COVID-19.

This chain links TRBV11-2 with TRBJ2-7; tentative D call: TRBD1 (6 bases). Germline CDR1 reads SGHAT; CDR2 reads FQNNGV. V gave up 5 bases and J gave up 3 bases, with 20 bases separating them. This CDR3 contains 16 residues. As DNA, the CDR3 is TGTGCCAGCAGCCCACCAAGGGGGTACTCTCTCTACGAGCAGTACTTC. Translated: CASSPPRGYSLYEQYF.

V and J are TRBV3-1 (or the pseudogene TRBV3-2) and TRBJ2-5; 7 bases are shared with TRBD2. Losses at the gene ends were 5 bases for V and 4 bases for J; bases not matched to a gene: 7. In germline, CDR1 is LGHDT, CDR2 YNNKEL (reference sequence). The CDR3 length is 14 residues. CDR3 sequence reads: CASSDSGLRETQYF. The CDR3 nucleotides read TGTGCCAGCAGCGACTCGGGACTAAGAGAGACCCAGTACTTC.

The rearrangement links TRBV6-5 to TRBJ1-5, with TRBD1 matching 7 bases. This CDR3 contains 13 residues. From germline, CDR1 is MNHEY and CDR2 SVGAGI. V trimming: 6 bases; J trimming: 4 bases; junction bases outside the gene matches: 3. CDR3 DNA: TGTGCCAGCAGCCGACAGGGAAATCAGCCCCAGCATTTT. This gives the protein CASSRQGNQPQHF.

This clone appeared a few times. The chain joins TRBV12-3 or TRBV12-4 to TRBJ2-2; D is perhaps TRBD1 (5 bases). The ends were cut back, 3 bases at V and 6 bases at J, with 8 bases in the middle. This CDR3 is built from 13 residues. The CDR3 loop reads CASSFREAGELFF. The CDR3 nucleotides read TGTGCCAGCAGTTTCAGGGAAGCCGGGGAGCTGTTTTTT.

Only one count was recorded for this clone. The V and J genes are TRBV21-1 and TRBJ2-2; TRBD2, the table's D call, lacks a check against the DNA. TRBV21-1 is annotated as a pseudogene. The CDR3 has 13 residues. CDR3 loop: CAGGQPFPGELFF. As DNA, the CDR3 is TGTGCGGGCGGGCAGCCCTTCCCCGGGGAGCTGTTTTTT.

The chain recombines TRBV19 with TRBJ2-7, with TRBD1 identical over 9 bases. After removal of 5 bases from V and 0 bases from J, the junction contained 8 bases not matched to a gene. Germline CDR1 LNHDA, CDR2 SQIVND (reference sequence). The CDR3 extends over 16 amino acids. This chain's CDR3 is CASSLGTGSSSYEQYF. DNA for the CDR3: TGTGCCAGTAGTCTCGGGACAGGGTCGAGCTCCTACGAGCAGTACTTC.

The gene calls are TRBV11-2 and TRBJ1-1; the match to TRBD1 covers 8 bases. Losses at the gene ends were 5 bases for V and 3 bases for J; bases not matched to a gene: 8. Germline CDR1 SGHAT, CDR2 FQNNGV. The CDR3 runs to 15 residues. The CDR3 region is CASSRRTGTDTEAFF. The CDR3 coding sequence is TGTGCCAGCAGCCGACGGACAGGGACGGACACTGAAGCTTTCTTT.

The chain carries TRBV5-6 and TRBJ2-7; tentative D call: TRBD1 (6 bases). V lost 4 bases and J lost 3, with 17 bases in between. The CDR3 extends over 15 amino acids. Looked up from germline, CDR1 is SGHDT and CDR2 is YYEEEE. The chain's CDR3 is CASSRGRGHFYEQYF. The CDR3 bases are TGTGCCAGCAGCCGAGGCAGGGGCCACTTCTACGAGCAGTACTTC.

This clone turned up a few times. V gene TRBV6-6 combines with J gene TRBJ2-1; D might be TRBD2 (5 bases). From germline, CDR1 is MNHNY and CDR2 SVGAGI (reference sequence). The length of the CDR3 is 14 residues. Trimming cost V 0 bases and J 3 bases, with 6 bases left between them. The CDR3 DNA reads TGTGCCAGCAGTTACTCTAGCGTCTACAATGAGCAGTTCTTC. It yields the protein CASSYSSVYNEQFF.

The gene calls are TRBV12-3 or TRBV12-4 and TRBJ2-7, with 7 bases aligning to TRBD1. The CDR3 covers 13 residues. The trim removed 6 bases at V and 1 base at J, leaving 3 bases unmatched. The CDR3 loop reads CASRATGSYEQYF. The CDR3 nucleotides read TGTGCCAGCAGGGCGACAGGGTCCTACGAGCAGTACTTC.

The rearrangement links TRBV18 to TRBJ2-1, with 12 nucleotides matching TRBD2. The CDR3 sequence is 17 residues long. V shed 4 bases, J shed 6 bases, and the junction held 10 bases outside the gene matches. Germline lookup yields CDR1 KGHSH and CDR2 LQKENI. The CDR3 region is CASSLAASSGGANEQFF. The DNA for the CDR3 is TGTGCCAGCTCACTTGCGGCGTCTAGCGGGGGGGCCAATGAGCAGTTCTTC.

This sequence joins TRBV11-3 and TRBJ2-5, with 10 bases identical to TRBD1. Germline CDR1 and CDR2: SGHNT and YENEEA. Trimming cost V 1 base and J 5 bases; bases outside gene matches: 4. This CDR3 has 15 residues. The CDR3 DNA sequence: TGTGCCAGCAGCTTAGCCCCGGGACAGGGGGAGACCCAGTACTTC. Protein product: CASSLAPGQGETQYF.

The DNA for the CDR3 is TGCGCCAGCAGCCGGAGTCGGGACTCCCTGGCCCAGTACTTC. Residues: CASSRSRDSLAQYF. This chain uses TRBV4-3 with TRBJ2-5, with a weak D call TRBD2 (6 bases). V was pared by 4 bases and J by 9 bases, with 18 bases between. CDR3 length: 14 amino acids. Germline assignment: CDR1 LGHNA and CDR2 YSLEER.